These T cell receptor beta chains were read from a single sample in a study of T cells in Graves' hyperthyroidism and ophthalmopathy. Via MiXCR, TCRdb re-called the multiplex PCR reads, giving one row per CDR3 protein. Seen here are some 380,000 distinct CDR3 sequences, approximately 15% observed once, and the top ten hold around 21%. The sequenced sample consisted of blood. The receptors stem from a man under 40 with Graves' hyperthyroidism that later progressed to Graves' ophthalmopathy. Both conserved end residues are part of each CDR3. A D gene is named only where the DNA matches it firmly. Rows may omit the clone size; those that give it use once, few, many or a size class.

.	TRBV19	.	TRBJ2-3	TGTGCCAGTAGTATAGTGGGAGATACGCAGTATTTT	CASSIVGDTQYF
few	TRBV30	.	TRBJ1-3	TGTGCCTGGGCAAAGTCCTCTGGAAACACCATATATTTT	CAWAKSSGNTIYF
few	TRBV4-1	.	TRBJ1-4	TGCGCCAGCAGCCACCATGCAGGGATGCGAACTAATGAAAAACTGTTTTTT	CASSHHAGMRTNEKLFF
many	TRBV14	.	TRBJ2-7	TGTGCCAGCAGCCAAGAGGGGTACGAGCAGTACTTC	CASSQEGYEQYF
many	TRBV11-2	TRBD1	TRBJ1-6	TGTGCCAGCAGCTTAGGGGACAGGGGGGTGTCACCCCTCCACTTT	CASSLGDRGVSPLHF
.	TRBV29-1	.	TRBJ2-2	TGCAGCGTTGGTGAACAGGGGAACACCGGGGAGCTGTTTTTT	CSVGEQGNTGELFF
many	TRBV30	TRBD2	TRBJ2-6	TGTGCCTGCCCCCGGGGGGCTGGGGCCAACGTCCTGACTTTC	CACPRGAGANVLTF
many	TRBV7-9	.	TRBJ2-1	TGTGCCAGCAGCTTGAGAGGGGACAATGAGCAGTTCTTC	CASSLRGDNEQFF
many	TRBV6-1	.	TRBJ1-2	TGTGCCAGCAGTGAAGGTTCAGTCAGGAGTTATGGCTACACCTTC	CASSEGSVRSYGYTF
.	TRBV10-2	.	TRBJ1-4	TGCGCCAGCAGTGTCGACGGTAATGAAAAACTGTTTTTT	CASSVDGNEKLFF
few	TRBV29-1	.	TRBJ2-2	TGCAGCGCAGAAGGGAATGTGGGCGGGGAGCTGTTTTTT	CSAEGNVGGELFF
many	TRBV12-3/TRBV12-4	TRBD1	TRBJ2-5	TGTGCCAGCAGTTTTGAGACAGGGGCAGAGACCCAGTACTTC	CASSFETGAETQYF
few	TRBV18	.	TRBJ2-2	TGTGCCAGCTCACCGTGGGACTTAACCGCTAGCACCGGGGAGCTGTTTTTT	CASSPWDLTASTGELFF
.	TRBV3-1	TRBD1	TRBJ1-2	TGTGCCAGCAGCCAAGAGGCGACAGGGGGCCACGGCTACACCTTC	CASSQEATGGHGYTF
many	TRBV5-1	.	TRBJ2-3	TGCGCCAGCAGCTTGGGGGGCAGGGAGACAGATACGCAGTATTTT	CASSLGGRETDTQYF
few	TRBV27	TRBD1	TRBJ1-4	TGTGCCAGCAGATCCGGGACAGCCTTTGCAACTAATGAAAAACTGTTTTTT	CASRSGTAFATNEKLFF
once	TRBV6-5	.	TRBJ1-6	TGTGCCAGCAGTTACGAAGGGGCCGGTTCACCCCTCCACTTT	CASSYEGAGSPLHF
.	TRBV30	.	TRBJ2-2	TGTGCCTGGAGTGTACTTCGCATGGCTACCGGGGAGCTGTTTTTT	CAWSVLRMATGELFF
many	TRBV28	.	TRBJ1-2	TGTGCCAGCAGGGACGGTAACTATGGCTACACCTTC	CASRDGNYGYTF
few	TRBV9	TRBD1	TRBJ1-2	TGTGCCAGCAGCGTAGGGACAGGGCTCTATGGCTACACCTTC	CASSVGTGLYGYTF
few	TRBV24-1	.	TRBJ2-7	TGTGCCACACCCGATCGAAAGGGAGGATCCTACGAGCAGTACTTC	CATPDRKGGSYEQYF
many	TRBV24-1	.	TRBJ2-3	TGTGCCACCAGTGGAGGGAGTATAGATACGCAGTATTTT	CATSGGSIDTQYF
few	TRBV19	TRBD2	TRBJ2-1	TGTGCCAGTAGTAGGGCCGGGACTAGCGGGGGCTGGGAGCAGTTCTTC	CASSRAGTSGGWEQFF
many	TRBV6-1	.	TRBJ2-7	TGTGCCAGCAGGTATATCAGGGACCGCTACGAGCAGTACTTC	CASRYIRDRYEQYF
few	TRBV27	TRBD2	TRBJ2-1	TGTGCCAGCAGTAGCGGGACCCGGCAGTTCTTC	CASSSGTRQFF
few	TRBV12-3/TRBV12-4	.	TRBJ2-1	TGTGCCAGCAGTTTAACCTCTCCCAGGGACTCCTACAATGAGCAGTTCTTC	CASSLTSPRDSYNEQFF
many	TRBV27	.	TRBJ2-5	TGTGCCAGCAGTTTATACTTTCCGGGCGAACAAGAGACCCAGTACTTC	CASSLYFPGEQETQYF
.	TRBV4-1	TRBD1	TRBJ1-5	TGCGCCAGCAGCGTTCGACAGGGGGCTAATGAGCCCCAGCATTTT	CASSVRQGANEPQHF